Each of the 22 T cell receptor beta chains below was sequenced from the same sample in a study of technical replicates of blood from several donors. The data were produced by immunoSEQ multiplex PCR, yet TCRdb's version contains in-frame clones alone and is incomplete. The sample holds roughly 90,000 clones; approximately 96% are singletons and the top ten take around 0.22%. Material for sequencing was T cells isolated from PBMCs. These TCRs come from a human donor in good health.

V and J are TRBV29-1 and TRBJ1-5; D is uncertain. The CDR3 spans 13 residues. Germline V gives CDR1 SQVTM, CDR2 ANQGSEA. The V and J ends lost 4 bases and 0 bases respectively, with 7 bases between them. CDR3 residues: CSVGRDSNQPQHF. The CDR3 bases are TGCAGCGTTGGGAGGGATAGCAATCAGCCCCAGCATTTT. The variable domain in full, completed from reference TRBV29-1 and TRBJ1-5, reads SAVISQKPSRDICQRGTSLTIQCQVDSQVTMMFWYRQQPGQSLTLIATANQGSEATYESGFVIDKFPISRPNLTFSTLTVSNMSPEDSSIYLCSVGRDSNQPQHFGDGTRLSIL.

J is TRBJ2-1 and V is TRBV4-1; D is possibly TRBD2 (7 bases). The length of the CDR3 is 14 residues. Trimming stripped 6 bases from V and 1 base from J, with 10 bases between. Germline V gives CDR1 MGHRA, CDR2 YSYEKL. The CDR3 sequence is CASRRGGSYNEQFF. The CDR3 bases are TGCGCCAGCAGGAGGGGGGGGTCCTACAATGAGCAGTTCTTC.

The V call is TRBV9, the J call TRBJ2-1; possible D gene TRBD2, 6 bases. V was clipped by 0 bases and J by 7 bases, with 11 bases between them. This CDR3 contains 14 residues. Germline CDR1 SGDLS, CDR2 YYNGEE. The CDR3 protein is CASSVGGGTNEQFF. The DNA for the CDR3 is TGTGCCAGCAGCGTAGGAGGCGGGACTAATGAGCAGTTCTTC.

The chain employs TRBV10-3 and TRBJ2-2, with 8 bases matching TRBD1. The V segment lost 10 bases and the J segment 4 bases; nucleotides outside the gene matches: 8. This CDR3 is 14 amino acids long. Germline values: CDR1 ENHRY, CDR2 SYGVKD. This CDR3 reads CATNGQGGTGELFF. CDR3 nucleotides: TGTGCCACCAATGGACAGGGCGGCACCGGGGAGCTGTTTTTT.

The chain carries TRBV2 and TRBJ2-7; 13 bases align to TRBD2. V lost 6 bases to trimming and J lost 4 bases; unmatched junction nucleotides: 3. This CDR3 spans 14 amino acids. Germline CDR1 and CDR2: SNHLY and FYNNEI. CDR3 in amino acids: CASRGGLAGYEQYF. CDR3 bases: TGTGCCAGCAGGGGGGGACTAGCGGGGTACGAGCAGTACTTC.

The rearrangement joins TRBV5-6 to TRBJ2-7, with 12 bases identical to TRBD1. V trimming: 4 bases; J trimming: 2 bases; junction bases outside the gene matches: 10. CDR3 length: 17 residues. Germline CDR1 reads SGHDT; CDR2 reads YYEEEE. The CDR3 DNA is TGTGCCAGCAGCCGCCCGGGACAGGGGGCGCATACCTACGAGCAGTACTTC. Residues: CASSRPGQGAHTYEQYF.

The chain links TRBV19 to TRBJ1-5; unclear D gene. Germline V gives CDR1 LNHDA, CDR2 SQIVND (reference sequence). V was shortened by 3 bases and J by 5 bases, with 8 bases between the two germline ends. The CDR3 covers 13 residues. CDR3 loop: CASSMGRDQPQHF. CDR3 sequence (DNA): TGTGCCAGTAGTATGGGTCGGGATCAGCCCCAGCATTTT. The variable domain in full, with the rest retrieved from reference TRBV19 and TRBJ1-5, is DGGITQSPKYLFRKEGQNVTLSCEQNLNHDAMYWYRQDPGQGLRLIYYSQIVNDFQKGDIAEGYSVSREKKESFPLTVTSAQKNPTAFYLCASSMGRDQPQHFGDGTRLSIL.

The CDR3 DNA sequence: TGTGCCAGCAGCTTATTGGACAGGGGAGTGGAGCAGTACTTC. Protein sequence: CASSLLDRGVEQYF. The rearrangement links TRBV7-9 to TRBJ2-7; TRBD1 aligns across 9 bases. The CDR3 is 14 residues long. The ends lost 2 bases at V and 7 bases at J; junction bases unmatched: 6. Germline lookup yields CDR1 SEHNR and CDR2 FQNEAQ (reference sequence).

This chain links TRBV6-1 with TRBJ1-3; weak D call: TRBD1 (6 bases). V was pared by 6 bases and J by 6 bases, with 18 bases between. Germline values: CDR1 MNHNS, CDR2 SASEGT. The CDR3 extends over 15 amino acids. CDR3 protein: CASRGYRVRENTIYF. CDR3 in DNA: TGTGCCAGCAGGGGCTACAGGGTTAGGGAAAACACCATATATTTT.

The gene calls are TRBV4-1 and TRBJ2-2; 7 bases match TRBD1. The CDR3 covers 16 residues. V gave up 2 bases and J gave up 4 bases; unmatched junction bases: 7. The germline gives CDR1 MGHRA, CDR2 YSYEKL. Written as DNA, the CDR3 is TGCGCCAGCAGCCAACTTCTTCGACAGGGCACCGGGGAGCTGTTTTTT. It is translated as CASSQLLRQGTGELFF.

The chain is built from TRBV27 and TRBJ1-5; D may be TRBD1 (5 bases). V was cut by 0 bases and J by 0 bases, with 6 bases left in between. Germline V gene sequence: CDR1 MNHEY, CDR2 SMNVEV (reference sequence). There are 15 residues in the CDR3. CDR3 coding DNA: TGTGCCAGCAGTTTATCGACAGATAGCAATCAGCCCCAGCATTTT. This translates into CASSLSTDSNQPQHF.

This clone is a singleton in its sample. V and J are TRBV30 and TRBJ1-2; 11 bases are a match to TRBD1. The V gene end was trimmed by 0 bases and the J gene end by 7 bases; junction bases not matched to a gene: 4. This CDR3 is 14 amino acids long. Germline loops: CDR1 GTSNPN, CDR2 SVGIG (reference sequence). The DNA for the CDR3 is TGTGCCTGGAGTGTAGGACAGGGGGCTTTTGGCTACACCTTC. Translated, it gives CAWSVGQGAFGYTF.

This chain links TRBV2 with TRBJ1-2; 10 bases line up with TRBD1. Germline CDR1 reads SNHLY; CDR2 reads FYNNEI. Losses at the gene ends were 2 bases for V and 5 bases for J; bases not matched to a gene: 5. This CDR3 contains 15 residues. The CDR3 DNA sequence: TGTGCCAGCAGTGAATTACGGACAGGGGGATATGGCTACACCTTC. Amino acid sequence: CASSELRTGGYGYTF.

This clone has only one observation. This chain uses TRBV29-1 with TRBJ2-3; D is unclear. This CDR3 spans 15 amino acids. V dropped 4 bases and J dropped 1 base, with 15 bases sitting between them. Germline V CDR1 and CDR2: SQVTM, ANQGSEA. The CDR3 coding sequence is TGCAGCGTTGTCCCCAAAGAGACACGCACAGATACGCAGTATTTT. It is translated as CSVVPKETRTDTQYF.

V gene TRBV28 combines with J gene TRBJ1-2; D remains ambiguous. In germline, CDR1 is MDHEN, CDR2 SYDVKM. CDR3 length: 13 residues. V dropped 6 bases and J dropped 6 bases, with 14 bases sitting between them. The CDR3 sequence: CASSPRLADGYTF. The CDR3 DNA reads TGTGCCAGCAGCCCCCGTTTGGCGGATGGCTACACCTTC.

CDR3 protein: CASSPFQGSNQPQHF. The CDR3 nucleotides are TGCGCCAGCAGCCCCTTCCAGGGTAGCAATCAGCCCCAGCATTTT. The genes are TRBV4-1 and TRBJ1-5; perhaps TRBD1 as D (5 bases). Germline CDR1 reads MGHRA; CDR2 reads YSYEKL. The length of the CDR3 is 15 residues. V lost 4 bases to trimming and J lost 0 bases, with 10 bases between them.

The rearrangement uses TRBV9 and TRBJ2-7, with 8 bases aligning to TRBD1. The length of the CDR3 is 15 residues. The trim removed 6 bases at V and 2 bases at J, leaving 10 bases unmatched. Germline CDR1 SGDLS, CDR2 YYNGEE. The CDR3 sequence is CASTLSPGQAYEQYF. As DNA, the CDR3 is TGTGCCAGCACCCTTAGTCCGGGACAGGCCTACGAGCAGTACTTC.

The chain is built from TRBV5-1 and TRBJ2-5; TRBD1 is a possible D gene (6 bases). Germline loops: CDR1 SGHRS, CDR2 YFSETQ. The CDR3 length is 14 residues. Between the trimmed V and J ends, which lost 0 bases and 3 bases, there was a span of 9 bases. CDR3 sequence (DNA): TGCGCCAGCAGCTTGGCACAGGGCGAAGAGACCCAGTACTTC. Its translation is CASSLAQGEETQYF.

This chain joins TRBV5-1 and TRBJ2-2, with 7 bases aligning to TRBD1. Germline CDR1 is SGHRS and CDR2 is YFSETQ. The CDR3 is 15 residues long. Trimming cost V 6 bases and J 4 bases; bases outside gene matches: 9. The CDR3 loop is CASTGVQGSTGELFF. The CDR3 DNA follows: TGCGCCAGCACAGGGGTACAGGGGTCCACCGGGGAGCTGTTTTTT.

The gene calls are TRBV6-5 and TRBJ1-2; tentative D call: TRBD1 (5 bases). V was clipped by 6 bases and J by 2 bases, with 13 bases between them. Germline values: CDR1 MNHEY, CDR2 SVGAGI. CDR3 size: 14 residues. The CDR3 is CASRGRGVNYGYTF. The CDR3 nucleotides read TGTGCCAGCAGAGGGAGGGGTGTGAACTATGGCTACACCTTC.

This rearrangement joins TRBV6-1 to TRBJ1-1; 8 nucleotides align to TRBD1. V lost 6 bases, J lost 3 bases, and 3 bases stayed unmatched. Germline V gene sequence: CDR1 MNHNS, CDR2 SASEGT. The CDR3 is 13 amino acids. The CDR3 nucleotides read TGTGCCAGCAGGGTGACAGGGGACACTGAAGCTTTCTTT. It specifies CASRVTGDTEAFF.

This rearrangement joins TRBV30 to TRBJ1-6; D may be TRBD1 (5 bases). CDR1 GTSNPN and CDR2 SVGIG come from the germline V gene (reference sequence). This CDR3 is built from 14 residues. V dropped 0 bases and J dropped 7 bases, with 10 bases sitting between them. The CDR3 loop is CAWSVGRANSPLHF. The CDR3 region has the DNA TGTGCCTGGAGTGTAGGCAGGGCCAATTCACCCCTCCACTTT. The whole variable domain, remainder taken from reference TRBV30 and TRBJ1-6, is SQTIHQWPATLVQPVGSPLSLECTVEGTSNPNLYWYRQAAGRGLQLLFYSVGIGQISSEVPQNLSASRPQDRQFILSSKKLLLSDSGFYLCAWSVGRANSPLHFGNGTRLTVT.